This T cell receptor (beta chain) was identified in a study of blood T cell repertoires in COVID-19. V gave up 5 bases and J gave up 8 bases; unmatched junction bases: 11. CDR3 length: 15 amino acids. Per germline, CDR1 KGHSH and CDR2 LQKENI. Authors' analysis steps: Nucleated cell number was recorded as an estimate derived from reference gene primer amplification. Using immunoSEQ multiplex PCR, the repertoire was profiled, and TCRdb retains in-frame clones only, with some absent. The V and J calls and the clone size are those of that table, but D and trimming were determined from the DNA. The sample carries hundreds of thousands of clones, roughly 79% recorded once. Seattle patients were enrolled during active infection and followed longitudinally.

Specimen: peripheral blood. This rearrangement joins TRBV18 to TRBJ1-4, with 7 bases that match TRBD1. The source is an elderly woman with COVID-19, enrolled during active disease. CDR3 coding DNA: TGTGCCAGCTCATCCGACAGGGTCCGAAAGGAAAAACTGTTTTTT. Translating gives CASSSDRVRKEKLFF.